This TCR beta chain was observed in a study of shared clonotypes between healthy human individuals. Study findings and constraints: Collection of samples was limited to blood; tissue repertoires likely differ. Memory subsets had estimated richness that was generally smaller than that of naive subsets.

The protocol was immunoSEQ multiplex PCR, while the TCRdb copy is restricted to in-frame clones and leaves out a portion. The table lists roughly 1 million clones, under 80% of them singletons. For this clone: Its antigen remains unknown.

V lost 4 bases to trimming and J lost 3 bases, with 18 bases between them. The CDR3 consists of 15 residues. Germline assignment: CDR1 GTSNPN and CDR2 SVGIG (reference sequence). This chain uses TRBV30 with TRBJ1-2, with D unclear. The receptor was isolated from a man aged 18 to 35 in good health. The source material was memory CD4+ T cells sorted from blood. The subset here: CD45RA-negative fraction. The CDR3, as DNA: TGTGCCTGGACCCGCTTATCGGGGTTGGACTATGGCTACACCTTC. This sequence encodes CAWTRLSGLDYGYTF.